One TCR beta chain is described in this entry. The record originates from a study of T cell changes during pregnancy in multiple sclerosis. The CDR3 consists of 17 residues. Germline values: CDR1 LNHNV, CDR2 YYDKDF (reference sequence). The V end lost 5 bases, the J end lost 0 bases, and 16 bases lay between the germline ends. Clones were read by immunoSEQ multiplex PCR, and TCRdb kept only the in-frame ones, dropping some. The table records 90,000 to 120,000 clones, about 94% of them present only once. Sequences were derived from peripheral blood, sampled before pregnancy. V gene TRBV15 combines with J gene TRBJ1-4, with D possibly being TRBD1 (6 bases). The receptor's source is a female donor with multiple sclerosis, enrolled in a pregnancy study. The CDR3 coding sequence is TGTGCCACCAGCCGATACAACTCAGGGGCAACTAATGAAAAACTGTTTTTT. This translates into CATSRYNSGATNEKLFF. Looking up the rest from reference TRBV15 and TRBJ1-4 gives the full variable domain: DAMVIQNPRYQVTQFGKPVTLSCSQTLNHNVMYWYQQKSSQAPKLLFHYYDKDFNNEADTPDNFQSRRPNTSFCFLDIRSPGLGDTAMYLCATSRYNSGATNEKLFFGSGTQLSVL.